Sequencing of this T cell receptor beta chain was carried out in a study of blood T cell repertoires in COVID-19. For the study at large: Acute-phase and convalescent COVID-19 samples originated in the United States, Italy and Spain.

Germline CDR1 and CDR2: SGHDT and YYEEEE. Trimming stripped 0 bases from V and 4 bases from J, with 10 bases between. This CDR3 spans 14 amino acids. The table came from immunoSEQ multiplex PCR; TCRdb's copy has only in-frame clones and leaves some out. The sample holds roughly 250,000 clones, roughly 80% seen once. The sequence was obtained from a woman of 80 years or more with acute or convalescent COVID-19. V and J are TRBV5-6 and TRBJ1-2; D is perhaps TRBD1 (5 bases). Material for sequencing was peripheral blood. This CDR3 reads CASSLGGGGYGYTF. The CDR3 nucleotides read TGTGCCAGCAGCTTGGGCGGGGGTGGCTATGGCTACACCTTC.